The source of this T cell receptor (beta chain) is a study of human T cells and chemical hapten exposure. The time point: patch test 3, about 24 weeks after DPC sensitization. Regarding treatment: therapeutic diphenylcyclopropenone sensitization with weekly scalp DPC. Germline assignment: CDR1 MNHEY and CDR2 SVGAGI. J lost 2 bases, V lost 3 bases, and 14 bases had no gene match. The CDR3 is 19 amino acids. The library attached unique molecular identifiers to individual cDNA molecules. TCRdb called the RACE reads again in MiXCR, with one record for every CDR3 protein. Of about 97,000 distinct CDR3 sequences in the sample, 25% to 35% were seen once. This clonotype was picked up a small number of times.

The source is a man aged 35-49 years with alopecia areata. Some clones in this sample may be carry-over from other donors' samples. The chain combines TRBV6-5 with TRBJ2-2, with 8 bases fitting TRBD1. The sample in question was whole blood, obtained in connection with sensitization to the hapten diphenylcyclopropenone (DPC). The CDR3 reads CASSYRSIPGTGNTGELFF. In DNA form, the CDR3 reads TGTGCCAGCAGTTATCGTTCGATTCCCGGGACAGGAAACACCGGGGAGCTGTTTTTT.